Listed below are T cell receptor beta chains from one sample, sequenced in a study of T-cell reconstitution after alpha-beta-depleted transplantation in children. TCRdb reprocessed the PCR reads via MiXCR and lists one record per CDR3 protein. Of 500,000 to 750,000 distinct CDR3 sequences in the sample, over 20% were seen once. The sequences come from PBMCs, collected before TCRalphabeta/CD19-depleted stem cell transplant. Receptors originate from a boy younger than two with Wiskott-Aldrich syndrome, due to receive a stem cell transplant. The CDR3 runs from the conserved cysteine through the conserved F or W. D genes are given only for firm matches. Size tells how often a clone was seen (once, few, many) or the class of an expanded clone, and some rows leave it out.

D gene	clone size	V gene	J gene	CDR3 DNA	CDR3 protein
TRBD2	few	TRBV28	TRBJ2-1	TGTGCCAGCAGCCTAGCGGGAGATATAAATGAGCAGTTCTTC	CASSLAGDINEQFF
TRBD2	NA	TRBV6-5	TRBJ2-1	TGTGCCAGCAGTTACTCCCGAACTAGCGGGGTACTAAATGAGCAGTTCTTC	CASSYSRTSGVLNEQFF
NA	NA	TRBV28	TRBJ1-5	TGTGCCAGCAGTTTCGCCAGGGGCCGTCAGCCCCAGCATTTT	CASSFARGRQPQHF
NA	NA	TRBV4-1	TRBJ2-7	TGCGCCAGCAGCCAAGTCCCCTCACGGAGCTACGAGCAGTACTTC	CASSQVPSRSYEQYF
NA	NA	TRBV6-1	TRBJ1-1	TGTGCCAGCAGTCATATCGGGACCCTGGGCACTGAAGCTTTCTTT	CASSHIGTLGTEAFF
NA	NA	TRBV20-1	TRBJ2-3	TGCAGTGCTAGAGTGGGGGGCAGCACAGATACGCAGTATTTT	CSARVGGSTDTQYF
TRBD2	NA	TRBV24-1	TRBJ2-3	TGTGCCACCAGTGACCTCTTCGGGGCGGGAGAAGGAACAGATACGCAGTATTTT	CATSDLFGAGEGTDTQYF
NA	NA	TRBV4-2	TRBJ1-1	TGTGCCAGCAGCCAGGGACGAAGGGACACTGAAGCTTTCTTT	CASSQGRRDTEAFF
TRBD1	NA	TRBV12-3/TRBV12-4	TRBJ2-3	TGTGCCAGCAGTTCCCAGGGACAGGCTAGCACAGATACGCAGTATTTT	CASSSQGQASTDTQYF
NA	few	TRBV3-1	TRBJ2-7	TGTGCCAGCAGCCAAGGGTCATGGCCGGGCGAGCAGTACTTC	CASSQGSWPGEQYF
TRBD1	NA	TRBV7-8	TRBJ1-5	TGTGCCAGCAGCCCCCTCCGACCGGGACAGTACAATCAGCCCCAGCATTTT	CASSPLRPGQYNQPQHF
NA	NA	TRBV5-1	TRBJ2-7	TGCGCCAGCAGCTTGGAGAGAGAATACGAGCAGTACTTC	CASSLEREYEQYF
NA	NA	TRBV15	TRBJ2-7	TGTGCCACCAGCAGAGATAAGAGGGGGGTCGAGCAGTACTTC	CATSRDKRGVEQYF
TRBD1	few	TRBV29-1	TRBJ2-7	TGCAGCGTTCGCAGAATAGGACAGGGTGGGAAGTACGAGCAGTACTTC	CSVRRIGQGGKYEQYF
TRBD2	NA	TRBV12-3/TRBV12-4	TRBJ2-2	TGTGCCAGCAGTGCTCGGACTAGCGGGAGCACCGGGGAGCTGTTTTTT	CASSARTSGSTGELFF
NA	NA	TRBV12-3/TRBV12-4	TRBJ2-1	TGTGCCAGCACCCAAAGAGGGGGGGGCGCAGGGAATGAGCAGTTCTTC	CASTQRGGGAGNEQFF
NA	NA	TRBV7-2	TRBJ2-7	TGTGCCAGCAGCTTAACGTTTGCGCGCTACGAGCAGTACTTC	CASSLTFARYEQYF
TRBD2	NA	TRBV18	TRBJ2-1	TGTGCCAGCTCACCACGAATCGGGACTAGCTCCTACAATGAGCAGTTCTTC	CASSPRIGTSSYNEQFF
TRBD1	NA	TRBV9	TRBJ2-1	TGTGCCAGCAGCCAAGGGACAGGGACTGAGCAGTTCTTC	CASSQGTGTEQFF
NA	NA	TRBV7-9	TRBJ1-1	TGTGCCAGCAGCCTAAGGACAGTAGATACTGAAGCTTTCTTT	CASSLRTVDTEAFF
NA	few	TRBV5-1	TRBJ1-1	TGCGCCAGCAGCTGGGATCATAACACTGAAGCTTTCTTT	CASSWDHNTEAFF
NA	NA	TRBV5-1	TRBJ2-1	TGCGCCAGCAGCTTGGTAGTCAGCCACAATGAGCAGTTCTTC	CASSLVVSHNEQFF
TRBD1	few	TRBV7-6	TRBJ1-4	TGTGCCAGCAGCTTAGGGACAGGGAGGTTCGAAAAACTGTTTTTT	CASSLGTGRFEKLFF
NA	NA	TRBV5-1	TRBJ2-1	TGCGCCAGCAGACAAAGCGGGCCCTCCTACAATGAGCAGTTCTTC	CASRQSGPSYNEQFF
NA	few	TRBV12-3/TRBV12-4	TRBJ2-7	TGTGCCAGCAGCAATGACCGGGGCCGAGGATACGAGCAGTACTTC	CASSNDRGRGYEQYF
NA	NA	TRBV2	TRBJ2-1	TGTGCCAGCAGTGAGACAGTGCAGCCCTACAATGAGCAGTTCTTC	CASSETVQPYNEQFF
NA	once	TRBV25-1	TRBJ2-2	TGTGCCAGCAGTGACCCCCTAAAAAACACCGGGGAGCTGTTTTTT	CASSDPLKNTGELFF
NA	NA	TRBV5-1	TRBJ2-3	TGCCCCAGCAGCTTTTTCGGAACAGATACGCAGTATTTT	CPSSFFGTDTQYF
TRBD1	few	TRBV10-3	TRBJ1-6	TGTGCCATCAGGGGACAGGGGACGGGTAATTCACCCCTCCACTTT	CAIRGQGTGNSPLHF
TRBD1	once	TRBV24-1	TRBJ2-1	TGTGCCACCAGTGATCGGGACAGGGCTGAGCAGTTCTTC	CATSDRDRAEQFF
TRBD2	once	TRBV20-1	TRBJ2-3	TGCAGCCTAGAAGCTAGCGGAGCCCGAGATACGCAGTATTTT	CSLEASGARDTQYF